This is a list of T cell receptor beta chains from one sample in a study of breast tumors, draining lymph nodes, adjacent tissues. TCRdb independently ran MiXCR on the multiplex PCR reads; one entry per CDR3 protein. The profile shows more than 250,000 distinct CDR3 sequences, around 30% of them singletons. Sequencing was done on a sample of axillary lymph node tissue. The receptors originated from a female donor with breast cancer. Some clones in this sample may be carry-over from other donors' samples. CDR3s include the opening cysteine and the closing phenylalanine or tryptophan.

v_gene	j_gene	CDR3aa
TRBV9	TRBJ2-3	CASSVDEIISYGQYF
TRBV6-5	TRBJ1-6	CASSHSGRAENSPLHF
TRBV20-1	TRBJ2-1	CSARDLQRPYNEQFF
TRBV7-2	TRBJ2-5	CASSSGLAGFGETQYF
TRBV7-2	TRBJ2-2	CASSLGGPNTGELFF
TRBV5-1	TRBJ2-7	CASSLGHARSSYEQYF
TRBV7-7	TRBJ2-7	CASSPQEGYEQYF
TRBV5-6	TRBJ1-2	CASSRQGAQYGYTF
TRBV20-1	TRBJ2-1	CSALRAGFSFRNEQFF
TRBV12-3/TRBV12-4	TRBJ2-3	CASSRIGSGYSTDTQYF
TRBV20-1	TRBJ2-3	CSPGTTNGDTQYF
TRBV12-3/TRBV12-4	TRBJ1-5	CASSLGTGDHQPQHF
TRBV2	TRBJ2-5	CASTRGARQETQYF
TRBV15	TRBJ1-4	CATSSNPPGQGFANEKLFF
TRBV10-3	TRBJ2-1	CAISRDNRVAAGAEGEQFF
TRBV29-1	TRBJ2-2	CSVDRAGDTGELFF
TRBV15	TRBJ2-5	CATSRGNQETQYF
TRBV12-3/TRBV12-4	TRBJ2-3	CASTPGTGDPDTQYF
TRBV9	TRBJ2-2	CASSNPATGELFF
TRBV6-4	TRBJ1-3	CASSDSYSYGDSGNTIYF
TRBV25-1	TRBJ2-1	CASSEWGPEKQFF
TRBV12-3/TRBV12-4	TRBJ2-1	CASTHPGQPVLFGTYNEQFF
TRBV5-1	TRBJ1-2	CASSSLQGAPGYTF
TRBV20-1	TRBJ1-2	CSAIHRGYYGYTF